One sample yielded the 11 T cell receptor beta chains listed below, sequenced in a study of beta chain features in type 1 diabetes listed by TCRdb under 2018. The method behind the library was the immunoSEQ multiplex PCR assay. The entire isolated RNA was reverse transcribed using the High Capacity cDNA Reverse Transcription Kit, and thus expressed TCRB transcripts were sequenced. TCRdb's version of the immuneACCESS table is confined to in-frame rearrangements and falls short of the full clone set. An unresolved V gene accounts for under half of the shortfall where checked; the remainder is of unknown origin. This sample lists 20,000 to 25,000 clones; about 70% were detected once. Approximately 2.1% of the sample is taken by the ten largest. Sequenced input: Tregs from blood. The cell subset or site label, read with the paper, signifies: regulatory CD4+ T cells. These receptors were obtained from a woman aged 40 to 50 in good health.

This clone was counted once. The chain has TRBV7-6 and TRBJ1-1; a possible D gene is TRBD1 (6 bases). This CDR3 region has 14 residues. Trimming took off 4 bases at V and 1 base at J, with 10 bases between the two ends. In germline, CDR1 is SGHVS, CDR2 FNYEAQ. In nucleotides, the CDR3 is TGTGCCAGCAGCTCGGAGACAGGGAACACTGAAGCTTTCTTT. Protein product: CASSSETGNTEAFF.

The rearrangement joins TRBV5-6 to TRBJ1-2; D is unclear. Germline V gene data show CDR1 as SGHDT and CDR2 as YYEEEE. Trimming took 4 bases from V and 8 from J, leaving 12 bases between them. The CDR3 runs to 12 residues. CDR3 sequence reads: CASSRGPAGYTF. The CDR3 coding sequence is TGTGCCAGCAGCCGTGGGCCGGCGGGCTACACCTTC. Based on the CDR3 plus reference TRBV5-6 and TRBJ1-2, the full variable domain is DAGVTQSPTHLIKTRGQQVTLRCSPKSGHDTVSWYQQALGQGPQFIFQYYEEEERQRGNFPDRFSGHQFPNYSSELNVNALLLGDSALYLCASSRGPAGYTFGSGTRLTVV.

This chain uses TRBV7-8 with TRBJ2-3; 9 bases are shared with TRBD2. CDR1 and CDR2 (germline): SGHVS, FQNEAQ. The CDR3 covers 16 residues. V lost 5 bases to trimming and J lost 4 bases; unmatched junction nucleotides: 10. The CDR3 DNA follows: TGTGCCAGCAGCCCCCAAGCGGGGGGTAGGGCAGATACGCAGTATTTT. Amino acid sequence: CASSPQAGGRADTQYF.

This chain uses TRBV19 with TRBJ1-5; 10 nucleotides align to TRBD1. V lost 2 bases, J lost 5 bases, and 3 bases stayed unmatched. The CDR3 sequence is 15 residues long. Germline assignment: CDR1 LNHDA and CDR2 SQIVND (reference sequence). DNA for the CDR3: TGTGCCAGTAGTATAAGGACAGGGGGTGATCAGCCCCAGCATTTT. Translation: CASSIRTGGDQPQHF.

The chain combines TRBV7-9 with TRBJ1-6, with TRBD1 as a possible D gene (6 bases). Per germline, CDR1 SEHNR and CDR2 FQNEAQ (reference sequence). This CDR3 has 14 amino acids. Trimming stripped 4 bases from V and 7 bases from J, with 11 bases between. The CDR3 DNA sequence: TGTGCCAGCAGCTCCGGACAGTCCAATTCACCCCTCCACTTT. Residues: CASSSGQSNSPLHF. The variable domain in full, with the rest retrieved from reference TRBV7-9 and TRBJ1-6, is DTGVSQNPRHKITKRGQNVTFRCDPISEHNRLYWYRQTLGQGPEFLTYFQNEAQLEKSRLLSDRFSAERPKGSFSTLEIQRTEQGDSAMYLCASSSGQSNSPLHFGNGTRLTVT.

V is TRBV6-6 and J is TRBJ2-7; 13 bases agree with TRBD2. This CDR3 is built from 14 residues. The V gene's germline CDR1 is MNHNY and CDR2 SVGAGI (reference sequence). V shed 6 bases and J 3 bases; nucleotides not matched to a gene: 2. CDR3 protein: CASSRTSGGYEQYF. CDR3 bases: TGTGCCAGCAGCCGGACTAGCGGGGGCTACGAGCAGTACTTC.

This CDR3 reads CASSLTKTQVEYGYTF. CDR3 coding DNA: TGTGCCAGCAGCTTAACAAAGACACAGGTCGAGTATGGCTACACCTTC. The rearrangement links TRBV7-9 to TRBJ1-2; tentatively, D is TRBD1 (5 bases). Germline CDR1 SEHNR, CDR2 FQNEAQ (reference sequence). The CDR3 has 16 amino acids. Trimming pared 2 bases from V and 5 bases from J, leaving 18 bases between.

J is TRBJ2-7 and V is TRBV7-9; 9 bases align to TRBD1. The CDR3 sequence is 13 residues long. Germline loops: CDR1 SEHNR, CDR2 FQNEAQ (reference sequence). V gave up 5 bases and J gave up 6 bases; unmatched junction bases: 5. CDR3 nucleotide sequence: TGTGCCAGCAGCCGGACAGGGGTTGGCGAGCAGTACTTC. Translation: CASSRTGVGEQYF.

This chain joins TRBV7-8 and TRBJ1-5; D gene ambiguous. CDR1 and CDR2 from the germline V gene are SGHVS and FQNEAQ. V was clipped by 5 bases and J by 4 bases, with 12 bases between them. The length of the CDR3 is 14 residues. CDR3 nucleotides: TGTGCCAGCAGCCGTATCAGGACTAATCAGCCCCAGCATTTT. Translated, it gives CASSRIRTNQPQHF.

The chain carries TRBV6-5 and TRBJ1-1, with D unclear. Trimming shortened V by 0 bases and J by 3 bases, and 8 bases separated the two germline ends. CDR1 and CDR2 (germline): MNHEY, SVGAGI. The length of the CDR3 is 14 residues. Written as DNA, the CDR3 is TGTGCCAGCAGTTACTCTTTGTCGGACACTGAAGCTTTCTTT. Translated: CASSYSLSDTEAFF.

The chain uses TRBV10-3 and TRBJ1-2; no definite D call. The length of the CDR3 is 15 residues. The V and J ends lost 4 bases and 2 bases respectively, with 14 bases between them. Looked up from germline, CDR1 is ENHRY and CDR2 is SYGVKD. This CDR3 reads CAISGYQEANYGYTF. The CDR3 coding sequence is TGTGCCATCAGTGGATACCAGGAGGCCAACTATGGCTACACCTTC.